The 15 T cell receptor beta chains given below trace back to one sample, sequenced in a study of cytomegalovirus exposure and HLA in healthy donors. The PCR was carried out with 60 Vbeta primers and 13 Jbeta primers. Here immunoSEQ multiplex PCR was the method, and the copy in TCRdb shows in-frame clones only, minus some. The table has tens of thousands of clones, approximately 84% seen once; the top ten hold under 2.5%. Sequences were obtained from PBMCs. The receptors were gathered from a man younger than 35 in good health and CMV-seronegative.

V is TRBV18 and J is TRBJ2-4; tentatively, D is TRBD1 (5 bases). This CDR3 comprises 16 residues. In germline, CDR1 is KGHSH, CDR2 LQKENI. V lost 3 bases and J lost 1, with 13 bases in between. The CDR3 reads CASSPSGKGAKNIQYF. The CDR3 DNA reads as TGTGCCAGCTCACCCTCAGGGAAGGGGGCCAAAAACATTCAGTACTTC. Looking up the rest from reference TRBV18 and TRBJ2-4 gives the full variable domain: NAGVMQNPRHLVRRRGQEARLRCSPMKGHSHVYWYRQLPEEGLKFMVYLQKENIIDESGMPKERFSAEFPKEGPSILRIQQVVRGDSAAYFCASSPSGKGAKNIQYFGAGTRLSVL.

This clone was seen once. The chain links TRBV9 to TRBJ2-5; possibly TRBD1 for D (6 bases). Germline CDR1 reads SGDLS; CDR2 reads YYNGEE. The V end was cut by 1 base, the J end by 5 bases, with 15 bases between. This CDR3 is built from 15 residues. CDR3 coding DNA: TGTGCCAGCAGCGTAACGGACAGCCCCCGGGAGACCCAGTACTTC. This translates into CASSVTDSPRETQYF.

The rearrangement uses TRBV5-8 and TRBJ1-4, with 12 bases matching TRBD1. J was trimmed by 2 bases and V by 2 bases; bases with no gene match: 1. The germline gives CDR1 SGHTS, CDR2 YDEGEE. The CDR3 contains 16 residues. For the CDR3, the DNA is TGTGCCAGCAGCTTCGGGACAGGGGGCACTAATGAAAAACTGTTTTTT. It translates to CASSFGTGGTNEKLFF. Combining the CDR3 with reference TRBV5-8 and TRBJ1-4 gives the whole variable domain EAGVTQSPTHLIKTRGQQATLRCSPISGHTSVYWYQQALGLGLQFLLWYDEGEERNRGNFPPRFSGRQFPNYSSELNVNALELEDSALYLCASSFGTGGTNEKLFFGSGTQLSVL.

A few counts support this clone. V usage is TRBV2 and J usage is TRBJ1-5; tentatively, D is TRBD1 (5 bases). CDR3 size: 15 residues. Trimming pared 6 bases from V and 8 bases from J, leaving 20 bases between. Germline assignment: CDR1 SNHLY and CDR2 FYNNEI. CDR3: CASRKGSAGSKPQHF. CDR3 bases: TGTGCCAGCAGGAAGGGGTCGGCCGGTTCAAAGCCCCAGCATTTT.

This chain uses TRBV5-4 with TRBJ1-2; no definite D call. V was cut by 0 bases and J by 0 bases, with 6 bases left in between. The CDR3 totals 14 residues. Germline lookup yields CDR1 SGHNT and CDR2 YYREEE (reference sequence). CDR3 DNA sequence: TGTGCCAGCAGCTTGGGGCAGGCTAACTATGGCTACACCTTC. This translates into CASSLGQANYGYTF.

The CDR3 nucleotides are TGTGCCAGCTCACCCAGGAGGACAGACAACACTGAAGCTTTCTTT. Translation gives CASSPRRTDNTEAFF. This rearrangement joins TRBV18 to TRBJ1-1; D is possibly TRBD1 (6 bases). CDR1 is KGHSH, CDR2 LQKENI, per germline. Trimming removed 3 bases at V and 2 bases at J, with 13 bases between. The CDR3 has 15 residues.

The rearrangement links TRBV6-1 to TRBJ1-5, with D uncertain. Trimming took 5 bases from V and 3 from J, leaving 14 bases between them. Germline values: CDR1 MNHNS, CDR2 SASEGT. This CDR3 is built from 15 residues. CDR3 in amino acids: CASSTRRGINQPQHF. The DNA of the CDR3 is TGTGCCAGCAGTACTCGACGAGGCATCAATCAGCCCCAGCATTTT.

The V call is TRBV4-3, the J call TRBJ2-7; 7 bases line up with TRBD1. V dropped 4 bases and J dropped 5; count of bases not matched to a gene: 5. This CDR3 region has 13 residues. Germline V gives CDR1 LGHNA, CDR2 YSLEER. CDR3 in amino acids: CASSRKGANEQYF. Written as DNA, the CDR3 is TGCGCCAGCAGCCGGAAGGGGGCGAACGAGCAGTACTTC.

The chain uses TRBV7-2 and TRBJ2-1; tentatively, D is TRBD1 (6 bases). V was pared by 4 bases and J by 14 bases, with 18 bases between. CDR3 size: 13 residues. Germline V gene sequence: CDR1 SGHTA, CDR2 FQGNSA. Here the CDR3 reads CASSYLRSAGEFF. For the CDR3, the DNA is TGTGCCAGCAGCTACCTCAGGAGCGCAGGGGAGTTCTTC.

The chain is built from TRBV6-1 and TRBJ1-2, with 9 bases lining up with TRBD1. Trimming took 5 bases from V and 2 from J; bases not matched to a gene: 3. The CDR3 length is 14 residues. Per germline, CDR1 MNHNS and CDR2 SASEGT. The DNA for the CDR3 is TGTGCCAGCAGTCCCGGGACAGGGAACTATGGCTACACCTTC. Amino acids: CASSPGTGNYGYTF.

As for this clone: The junction shows a germline mismatch at one end, possibly a read error. The chain is built from TRBV7-2 and TRBJ2-2; 11 nucleotides match TRBD2. The CDR3 runs 19 residues. The germline V gene has CDR1 SGHTA and CDR2 FQGNSA. The CDR3 nucleotides read TGTGCCAGCAGAGGACGCACCGGGACTAGCGGTTTGAACGCCGGGGAGCTGTTTTTT. Its protein product is CASRGRTGTSGLNAGELFF.

This chain connects TRBV28 to TRBJ2-1, with D maybe TRBD1 (5 bases). The V gene lost 6 bases and the J gene lost 9 bases, with 21 bases spanning the gap. Germline V gene data show CDR1 as MDHEN and CDR2 as SYDVKM. This CDR3 has 15 residues. DNA of the CDR3: TGTGCCAGCAGGGTACTTGGGGCTTTCGGTGGTGAGCAGTTCTTC. This codes for CASRVLGAFGGEQFF.

V and J are TRBV7-8 and TRBJ1-1; TRBD1 agrees at 7 bases. J gave up 1 base and V 4 bases, and 0 bases lay outside the gene matches. The CDR3 contains 13 residues. Germline lookup yields CDR1 SGHVS and CDR2 FQNEAQ. CDR3 residues: CASSYRGNTEAFF. CDR3 DNA sequence: TGTGCCAGCAGCTACAGGGGGAACACTGAAGCTTTCTTT.

V gene TRBV4-1 combines with J gene TRBJ1-2; TRBD1 might be the D (5 bases). CDR3 length: 17 amino acids. With 0 bases removed from V and 0 bases from J, the gap between germline ends came to 14 bases. The germline V gene encodes CDR1 MGHRA and CDR2 YSYEKL. This CDR3 is CASSQEGNRNSNYGYTF. For the CDR3, the DNA is TGCGCCAGCAGCCAAGAGGGGAACAGGAACTCTAACTATGGCTACACCTTC.

The chain recombines TRBV7-3 with TRBJ2-1; 8 bases agree with TRBD2. This CDR3 has 17 amino acids. The germline CDR1 and CDR2 sequences are SGHTA and FQGTGA. The ends lost 1 base at V and 8 bases at J; junction bases unmatched: 13. For the CDR3, the DNA is TGTGCCAGCAGCTTAAGTTCGGCTAGCGGGTTCCCCCATGAGCAGTTCTTC. This codes for CASSLSSASGFPHEQFF.